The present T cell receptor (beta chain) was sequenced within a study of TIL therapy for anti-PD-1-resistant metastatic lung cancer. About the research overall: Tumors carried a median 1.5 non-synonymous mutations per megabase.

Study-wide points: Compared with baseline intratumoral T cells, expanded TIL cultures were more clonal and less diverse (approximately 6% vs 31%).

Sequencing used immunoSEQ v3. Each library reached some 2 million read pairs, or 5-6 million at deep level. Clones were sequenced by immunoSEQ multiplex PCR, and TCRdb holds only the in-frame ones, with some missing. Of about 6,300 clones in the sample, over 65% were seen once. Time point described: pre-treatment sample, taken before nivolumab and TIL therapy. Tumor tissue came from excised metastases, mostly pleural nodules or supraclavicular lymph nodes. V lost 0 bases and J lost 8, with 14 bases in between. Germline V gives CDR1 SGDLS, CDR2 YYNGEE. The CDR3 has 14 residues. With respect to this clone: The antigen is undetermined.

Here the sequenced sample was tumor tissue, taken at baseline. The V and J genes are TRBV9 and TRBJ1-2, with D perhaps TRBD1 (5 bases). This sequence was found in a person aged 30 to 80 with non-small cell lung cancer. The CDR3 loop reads CASSVVDGTQGYTF. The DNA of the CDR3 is TGTGCCAGCAGCGTAGTTGACGGGACTCAGGGCTACACCTTC. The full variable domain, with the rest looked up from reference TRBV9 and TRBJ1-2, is DSGVTQTPKHLITATGQRVTLRCSPRSGDLSVYWYQQSLDQGLQFLIQYYNGEERAKGNILERFSAQQFPDLHSELNLSSLELGDSALYFCASSVVDGTQGYTFGSGTRLTVV.